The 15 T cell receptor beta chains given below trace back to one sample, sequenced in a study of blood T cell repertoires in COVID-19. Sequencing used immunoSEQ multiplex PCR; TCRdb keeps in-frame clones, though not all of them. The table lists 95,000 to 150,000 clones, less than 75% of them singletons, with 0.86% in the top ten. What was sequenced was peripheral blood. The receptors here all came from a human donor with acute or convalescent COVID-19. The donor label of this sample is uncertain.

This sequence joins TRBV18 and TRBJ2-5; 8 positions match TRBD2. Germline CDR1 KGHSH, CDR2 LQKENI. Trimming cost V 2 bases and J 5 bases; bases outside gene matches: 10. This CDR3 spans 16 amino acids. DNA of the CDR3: TGTGCCAGCTCACCAACGGGAGGGTTCACAGGGGAGACCCAGTACTTC. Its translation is CASSPTGGFTGETQYF.

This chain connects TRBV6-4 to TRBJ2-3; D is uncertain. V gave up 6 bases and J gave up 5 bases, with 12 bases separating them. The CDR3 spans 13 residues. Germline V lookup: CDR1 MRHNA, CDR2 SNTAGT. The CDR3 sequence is CASSPTFRDTQYF. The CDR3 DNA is TGTGCCAGCAGCCCCACATTCCGAGATACGCAGTATTTT.

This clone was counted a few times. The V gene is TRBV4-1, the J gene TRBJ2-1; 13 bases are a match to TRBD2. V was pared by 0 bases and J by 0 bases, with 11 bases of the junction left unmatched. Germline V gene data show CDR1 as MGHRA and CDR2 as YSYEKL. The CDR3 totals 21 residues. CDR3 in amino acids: CASSQDIRTSGGRSSYNEQFF. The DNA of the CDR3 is TGCGCCAGCAGCCAAGACATCCGGACTAGCGGGGGCCGAAGCTCCTACAATGAGCAGTTCTTC.

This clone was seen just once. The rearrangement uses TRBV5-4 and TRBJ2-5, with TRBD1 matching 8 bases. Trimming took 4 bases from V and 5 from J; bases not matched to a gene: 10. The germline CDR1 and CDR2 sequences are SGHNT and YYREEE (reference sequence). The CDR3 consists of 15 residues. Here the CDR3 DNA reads TGTGCCAGCAGCCCGGTGACAGGGGACTGGGAGACCCAGTACTTC. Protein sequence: CASSPVTGDWETQYF. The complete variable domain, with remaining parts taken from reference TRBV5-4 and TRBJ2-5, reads ETGVTQSPTHLIKTRGQQVTLRCSSQSGHNTVSWYQQALGQGPQFIFQYYREEENGRGNFPPRFSGLQFPNYSSELNVNALELDDSALYLCASSPVTGDWETQYFGPGTRLLVL.

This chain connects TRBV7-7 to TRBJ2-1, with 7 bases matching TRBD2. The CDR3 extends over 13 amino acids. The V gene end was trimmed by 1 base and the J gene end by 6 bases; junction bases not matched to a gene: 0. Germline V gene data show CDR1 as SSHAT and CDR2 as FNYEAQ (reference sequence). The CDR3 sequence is CASSLGGGNEQFF. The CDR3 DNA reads TGTGCCAGCAGCTTAGGCGGGGGCAATGAGCAGTTCTTC.

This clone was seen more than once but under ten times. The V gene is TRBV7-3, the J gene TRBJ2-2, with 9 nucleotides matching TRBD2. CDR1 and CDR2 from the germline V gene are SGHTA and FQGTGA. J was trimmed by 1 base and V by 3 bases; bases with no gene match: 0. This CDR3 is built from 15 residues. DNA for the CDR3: TGTGCCAGCAGCTTTAGCGGGGGGAACACCGGGGAGCTGTTTTTT. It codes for CASSFSGGNTGELFF.

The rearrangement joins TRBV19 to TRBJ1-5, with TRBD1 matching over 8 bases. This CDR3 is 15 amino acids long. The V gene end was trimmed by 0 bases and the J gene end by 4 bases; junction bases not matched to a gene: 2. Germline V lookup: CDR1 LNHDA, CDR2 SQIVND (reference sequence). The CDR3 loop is CASSIERTGNQPQHF. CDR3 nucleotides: TGTGCCAGTAGTATAGAGCGGACAGGGAATCAGCCCCAGCATTTT.

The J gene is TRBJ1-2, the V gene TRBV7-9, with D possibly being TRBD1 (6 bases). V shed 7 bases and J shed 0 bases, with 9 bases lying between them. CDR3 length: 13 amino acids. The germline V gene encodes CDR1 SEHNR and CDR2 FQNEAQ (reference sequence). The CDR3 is CASNGQPNYGYTF. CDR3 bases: TGTGCCAGCAACGGACAGCCTAACTATGGCTACACCTTC.

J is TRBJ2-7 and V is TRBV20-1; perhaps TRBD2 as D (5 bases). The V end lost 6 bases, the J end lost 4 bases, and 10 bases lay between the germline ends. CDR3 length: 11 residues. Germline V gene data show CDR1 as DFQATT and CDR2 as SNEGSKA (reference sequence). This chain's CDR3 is CSALSGYEQYF. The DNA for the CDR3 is TGCAGTGCCCTATCGGGATACGAGCAGTACTTC.

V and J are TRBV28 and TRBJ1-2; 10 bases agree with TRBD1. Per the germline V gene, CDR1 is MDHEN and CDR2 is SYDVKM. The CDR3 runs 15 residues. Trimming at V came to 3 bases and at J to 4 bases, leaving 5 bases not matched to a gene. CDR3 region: CASSLGGTGAYGYTF. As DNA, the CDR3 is TGTGCCAGCAGTTTGGGCGGGACAGGGGCCTATGGCTACACCTTC.

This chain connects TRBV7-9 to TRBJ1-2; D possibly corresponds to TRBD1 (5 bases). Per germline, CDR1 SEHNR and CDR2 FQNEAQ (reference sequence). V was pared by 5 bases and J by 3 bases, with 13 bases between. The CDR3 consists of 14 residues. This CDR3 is CASSQIWGDYGYTF. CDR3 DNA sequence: TGTGCCAGCAGCCAAATATGGGGGGACTATGGCTACACCTTC.

The chain's CDR3 is CASGNRGGSTDTQYF. The CDR3 region has the DNA TGTGCCAGCGGAAATCGAGGCGGGAGCACAGATACGCAGTATTTT. V gene TRBV9 combines with J gene TRBJ2-3; D is possibly TRBD2 (5 bases). V lost 7 bases, J lost 0 bases, and 15 bases lay in between. The CDR3 is 15 amino acids. CDR1 is SGDLS, CDR2 YYNGEE, per germline.

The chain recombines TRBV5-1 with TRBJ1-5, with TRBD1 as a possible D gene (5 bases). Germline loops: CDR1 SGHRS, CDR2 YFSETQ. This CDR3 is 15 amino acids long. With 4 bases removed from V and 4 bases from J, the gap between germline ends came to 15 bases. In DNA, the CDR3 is TGCGCCAGCAGCATGGGGCTGGCAGGGAATCAGCCCCAGCATTTT. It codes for CASSMGLAGNQPQHF.

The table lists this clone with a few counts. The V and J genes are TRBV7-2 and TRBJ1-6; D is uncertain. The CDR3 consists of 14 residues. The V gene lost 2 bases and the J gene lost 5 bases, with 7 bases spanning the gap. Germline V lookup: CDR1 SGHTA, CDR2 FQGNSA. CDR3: CASSLSFNNSPLHF. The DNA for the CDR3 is TGTGCCAGCAGCTTATCGTTTAATAATTCACCCCTCCACTTT.

This CDR3 is CASSPPSSGKLFF. CDR3 bases: TGTGCCAGCTCACCACCGTCGTCGGGAAAACTGTTTTTT. This sequence joins TRBV18 and TRBJ1-4; no clear D gene. The CDR3 runs 13 residues. Per the germline V gene, CDR1 is KGHSH and CDR2 is LQKENI. V lost 0 bases to trimming and J lost 10 bases, with 9 bases between them.